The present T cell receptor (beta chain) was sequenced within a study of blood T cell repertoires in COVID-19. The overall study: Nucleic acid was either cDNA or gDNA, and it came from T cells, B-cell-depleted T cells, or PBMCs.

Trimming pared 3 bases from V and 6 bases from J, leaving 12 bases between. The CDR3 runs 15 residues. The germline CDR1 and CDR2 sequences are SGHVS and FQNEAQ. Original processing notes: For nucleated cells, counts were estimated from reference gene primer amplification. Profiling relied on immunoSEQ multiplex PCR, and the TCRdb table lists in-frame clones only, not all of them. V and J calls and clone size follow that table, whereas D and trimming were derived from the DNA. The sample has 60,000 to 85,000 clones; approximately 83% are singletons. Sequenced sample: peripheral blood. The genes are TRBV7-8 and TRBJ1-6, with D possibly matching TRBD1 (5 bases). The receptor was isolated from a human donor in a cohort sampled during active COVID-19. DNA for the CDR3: TGTGCCAGCAGCTTTCGCCGGGGGATTAATTCACCCCTCCACTTT. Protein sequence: CASSFRRGINSPLHF.